Listed below are T cell receptor beta chains from one sample, sequenced in a study of graft-versus-host responses after intestinal transplantation. These TCRs' antigens remain unknown. Assay: immunoSEQ multiplex PCR; the TCRdb copy retains only in-frame clones and omits some. The table records some 39,000 clones, roughly 96% of them present only once. Material: unstimulated CD8+ T cells sorted from spleen or lymph node cells, obtained before transplant. These receptors came from a human donor who was the organ donor for an intestinal transplant. CDR3s include the opening cysteine and the closing phenylalanine or tryptophan. The order of the fields is V gene, clone size, J gene, D gene, CDR3 DNA, CDR3 protein. The D gene is left open where the match is weak. Expanded clones are given a class, and other clones once, few, many or no size at all.

V: TRBV9
size: .
J: TRBJ2-1
D: .
DNA: TGTGCCAGCAGCCCCACGCCGTCAGCCAATGAGCAGTTCTTC
CDR3: CASSPTPSANEQFF

V: TRBV29-1
size: .
J: TRBJ1-2
D: TRBD1
DNA: TGCAGCGTTGCCGGACAGGGCGGGTATGGCTACACCTTC
CDR3: CSVAGQGGYGYTF

V: TRBV7-8
size: .
J: TRBJ2-5
D: TRBD2
DNA: TGTGCCAGCAGCTTAGTGTTAACGGGACTAGAAGAGACCCAGTACTTC
CDR3: CASSLVLTGLEETQYF

V: TRBV6-6
size: .
J: TRBJ2-7
D: TRBD2
DNA: TGTGCCAGTAGCGGGACTAGCGGGGGGGCCGGGGAGCAGTACTTC
CDR3: CASSGTSGGAGEQYF

V: TRBV7-8
size: .
J: TRBJ2-5
D: .
DNA: TGTGCCAGCAGCCCCCGATTGACAGTCCAAGAGACCCAGTACTTC
CDR3: CASSPRLTVQETQYF

V: TRBV7-3
size: .
J: TRBJ2-1
D: .
DNA: TGTGCCAGCAGCTTAATACCAGGGTTTGAGCAGTTCTTC
CDR3: CASSLIPGFEQFF

V: TRBV5-1
size: once
J: TRBJ2-7
D: .
DNA: TGCGCCAGCAGCCGATGGGACGGAGGGGTGCAGTACTTC
CDR3: CASSRWDGGVQYF

V: TRBV7-3
size: .
J: TRBJ2-1
D: .
DNA: TGTGCCAGCAGCCCCCGGGGCGGATCGGATCTGTTCTTC
CDR3: CASSPRGGSDLFF

V: TRBV5-1
size: .
J: TRBJ1-4
D: .
DNA: TGCGCCAGCAGCTCCCTAGGGGGGGCAACTAATGAAAAACTGTTTTTT
CDR3: CASSSLGGATNEKLFF

V: TRBV27
size: .
J: TRBJ2-5
D: TRBD1
DNA: TGTGCCAGCTCCCCGGGACAGGGGTACCAAGAGACCCAGTACTTC
CDR3: CASSPGQGYQETQYF

V: TRBV30
size: .
J: TRBJ2-1
D: .
DNA: TGTGCCTGGAGTGTATGGGTAACGGGTAGCTATGAGCAGTTCTTC
CDR3: CAWSVWVTGSYEQFF

V: TRBV14
size: .
J: TRBJ2-3
D: TRBD2
DNA: TGTGCCAGCAGCCCCTTAGCGGGGGGTGGGGATACGCAGTATTTT
CDR3: CASSPLAGGGDTQYF

V: TRBV7-2
size: .
J: TRBJ2-3
D: .
DNA: TGTGCCAGCAGCTTAGCAAGGGGCCCGACAGATACGCAGTATTTT
CDR3: CASSLARGPTDTQYF

V: TRBV12-5
size: .
J: TRBJ2-5
D: .
DNA: TGTGCTAGTGGTTTGGTTCCAGGGTTTTTAGTAGAGGAGACCCAGTACTTC
CDR3: CASGLVPGFLVEETQYF

V: TRBV6-1
size: .
J: TRBJ1-2
D: TRBD1
DNA: TGTGCCAGCGTCCCAGCCGGACAGGGAGTCTATGGCTACACCTTC
CDR3: CASVPAGQGVYGYTF

V: TRBV28
size: .
J: TRBJ2-4
D: .
DNA: TGTGCCAGCAACAGCCCGACGGAAGCCAAAAACATTCAGTACTTC
CDR3: CASNSPTEAKNIQYF

V: TRBV4-1
size: .
J: TRBJ1-1
D: .
DNA: TGCGCCAGCAGCCAAGCCCCTGGGAGACGCTCAGTGCCTTTCTTT
CDR3: CASSQAPGRRSVPFF

V: TRBV19
size: .
J: TRBJ1-5
D: .
DNA: TGTGCCAGTAGTCCGGAGGACAGTGCCCACTGGAATCAGCCCCAGCATTTT
CDR3: CASSPEDSAHWNQPQHF

V: TRBV4-2
size: .
J: TRBJ2-3
D: .
DNA: TGTGCCAGCAGCCAAGGGGCAGGGGAATTTCCAGATACGCAGTATTTT
CDR3: CASSQGAGEFPDTQYF

V: TRBV5-4
size: .
J: TRBJ2-1
D: TRBD2
DNA: TGTGCCAGCAGCTACCAGCTAGGGGACTACGGTGAGCAGTTCTTC
CDR3: CASSYQLGDYGEQFF

V: TRBV4-1
size: .
J: TRBJ1-4
D: .
DNA: TGCGCCAGCAGCCAAGAAAAAGGTTCAAATGGGATTTTT
CDR3: CASSQEKGSNGIF

V: TRBV7-2
size: once
J: TRBJ2-1
D: .
DNA: TGTGCCAGCAGCTTAGTATCCGCAGGTGAGCAGTTCTTC
CDR3: CASSLVSAGEQFF

V: TRBV7-6
size: .
J: TRBJ2-3
D: .
DNA: TGTGCCAGCAGCTTAGGGGCAGATACGCAGTATTTT
CDR3: CASSLGADTQYF

V: TRBV5-4
size: .
J: TRBJ1-6
D: .
DNA: TGTGCCAGCCGCCGGACCCCAGACTATAATTCACCCCTCCACTTT
CDR3: CASRRTPDYNSPLHF

V: TRBV1
size: .
J: TRBJ2-2
D: .
DNA: TGCACCAGCAGGACAGTTCCCCCACACCGGGGAGCTGTTTTT
CDR3: CTSRTVPPHRGAVF

V: TRBV7-9
size: .
J: TRBJ2-7
D: .
DNA: TGTGCCAGCAGCCCGACGGTTCGGGACGAGCAGTACTTC
CDR3: CASSPTVRDEQYF

V: TRBV5-1
size: .
J: TRBJ2-5
D: .
DNA: TGCGCCAGCAGCCCGTGGACTATGAGGGGAGAGACCCAGTACTTC
CDR3: CASSPWTMRGETQYF

V: TRBV19
size: .
J: TRBJ2-5
D: .
DNA: TGTGCCAGTAGGGACCTGGCGAAAGAGACCCAGTACTTC
CDR3: CASRDLAKETQYF

V: TRBV2
size: .
J: TRBJ2-1
D: .
DNA: TGTGCCAGCAGTCTAAAACAGGGTAGAAATGAGCAGTTCTTC
CDR3: CASSLKQGRNEQFF

V: TRBV9
size: .
J: TRBJ2-7
D: TRBD2
DNA: TGTGCCAGCAGCCTGGGTAGCGGGGGGGCGGTGGAGCAGTACTTC
CDR3: CASSLGSGGAVEQYF

V: TRBV6-6
size: .
J: TRBJ1-6
D: TRBD1
DNA: TGTGCCAGCAGTTACTTTGGACAGGGTCATTCACCCCTCCACTTT
CDR3: CASSYFGQGHSPLHF

V: TRBV1
size: .
J: TRBJ2-3
D: .
DNA: TGCACCAGCAGCCAATGGCGGGGGGGCTGCACAGATACGCAGTATTTT
CDR3: CTSSQWRGGCTDTQYF

V: TRBV7-8
size: .
J: TRBJ1-1
D: .
DNA: TGTGCCAGTAGCTTACCAGAGACTTATATGAACACTGAAGCTTTCTTT
CDR3: CASSLPETYMNTEAFF

V: TRBV15
size: .
J: TRBJ2-3
D: .
DNA: TGTGCCACCAGCAGAGCGGGGCTAGCCCCGTGGGGAGATACGCAGTATTTT
CDR3: CATSRAGLAPWGDTQYF

V: TRBV10-2
size: .
J: TRBJ2-7
D: .
DNA: TGCGCCAGTACGGGGACTCCTTTAGAGCAGTACTTC
CDR3: CASTGTPLEQYF

V: TRBV10-3
size: .
J: TRBJ1-5
D: .
DNA: TGTGCCATCAGTGGGGACCCCGCGCGGGGGGATCAGCCCCAGCATTTT
CDR3: CAISGDPARGDQPQHF

V: TRBV7-9
size: .
J: TRBJ2-3
D: TRBD1
DNA: TGTGCCAGCAGCCCAACAGGGGGTACAGATACGCAGTATTTT
CDR3: CASSPTGGTDTQYF

V: TRBV19
size: .
J: TRBJ2-7
D: TRBD1
DNA: TGTGCCAGTAGTATAACAGGGGACCACGAGCAGTACTTC
CDR3: CASSITGDHEQYF

V: TRBV15
size: .
J: TRBJ1-2
D: .
DNA: TGTGCCACCAGCAGAGATCGGCTAGTGACCCCTATCCCGGCACATAACTATGGCTACACCTTC
CDR3: CATSRDRLVTPIPAHNYGYTF

V: TRBV4-1
size: .
J: TRBJ2-3
D: .
DNA: TGCGCCAGCAGCCAAGAAACCTCCGCCGATACGCAGTATTTT
CDR3: CASSQETSADTQYF